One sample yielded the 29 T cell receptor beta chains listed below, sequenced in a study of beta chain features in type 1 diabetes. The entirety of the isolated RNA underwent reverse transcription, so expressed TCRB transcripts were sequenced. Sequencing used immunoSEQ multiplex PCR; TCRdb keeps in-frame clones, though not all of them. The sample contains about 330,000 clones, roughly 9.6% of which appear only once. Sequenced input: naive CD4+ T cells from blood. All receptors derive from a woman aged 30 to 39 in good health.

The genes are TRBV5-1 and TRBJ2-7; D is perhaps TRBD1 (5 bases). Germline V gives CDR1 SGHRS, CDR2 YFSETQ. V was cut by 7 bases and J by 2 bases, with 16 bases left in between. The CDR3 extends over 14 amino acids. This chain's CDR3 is CASRYTGDAYEQYF. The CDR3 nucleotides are TGCGCCAGCCGCTACACAGGAGACGCCTACGAGCAGTACTTC.

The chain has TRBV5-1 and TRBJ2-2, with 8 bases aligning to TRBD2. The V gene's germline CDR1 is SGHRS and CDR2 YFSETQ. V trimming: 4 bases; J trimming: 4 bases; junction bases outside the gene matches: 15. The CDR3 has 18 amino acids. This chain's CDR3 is CASSTGLAPTFPTGELFF. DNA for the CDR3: TGCGCCAGCAGCACCGGACTAGCCCCAACGTTCCCCACCGGGGAGCTGTTTTTT.

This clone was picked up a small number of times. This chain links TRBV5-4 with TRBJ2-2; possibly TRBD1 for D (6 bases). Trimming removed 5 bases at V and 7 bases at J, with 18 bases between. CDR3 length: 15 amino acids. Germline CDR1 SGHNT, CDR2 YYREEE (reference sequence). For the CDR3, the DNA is TGTGCCAGCAGTTTTGACAGGTTGGCAGGCGGGGAGCTGTTTTTT. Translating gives CASSFDRLAGGELFF.

CDR3 region: CAWTPRGTGGLIAKNIQYF. DNA for the CDR3: TGTGCCTGGACCCCAAGGGGGACAGGGGGATTGATAGCCAAAAACATTCAGTACTTC. This chain links TRBV30 with TRBJ2-4, with TRBD1 identical over 11 bases. Germline trimming cut 4 bases from V and 0 bases from J; bases unmatched to any gene: 14. The length of the CDR3 is 19 residues. Germline V gene sequence: CDR1 GTSNPN, CDR2 SVGIG (reference sequence).

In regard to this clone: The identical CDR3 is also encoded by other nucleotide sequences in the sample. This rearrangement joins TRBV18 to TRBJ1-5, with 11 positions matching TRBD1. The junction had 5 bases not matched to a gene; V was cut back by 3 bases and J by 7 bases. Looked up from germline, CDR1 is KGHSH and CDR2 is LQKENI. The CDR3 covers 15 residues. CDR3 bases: TGTGCCAGCTCACCCGGACAGGGGGCGGGACAGCCCCAGCATTTT. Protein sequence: CASSPGQGAGQPQHF.

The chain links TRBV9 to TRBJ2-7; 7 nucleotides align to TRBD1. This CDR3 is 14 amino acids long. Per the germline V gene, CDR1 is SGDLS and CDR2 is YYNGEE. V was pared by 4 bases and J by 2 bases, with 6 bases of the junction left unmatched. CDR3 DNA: TGTGCCAGCAGCATCCAGACAGGGCCCTACGAGCAGTACTTC. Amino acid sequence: CASSIQTGPYEQYF.

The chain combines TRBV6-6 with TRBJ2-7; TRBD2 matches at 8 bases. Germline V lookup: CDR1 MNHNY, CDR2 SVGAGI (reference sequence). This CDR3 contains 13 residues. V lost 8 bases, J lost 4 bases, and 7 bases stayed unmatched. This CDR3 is CASGKASGYEQYF. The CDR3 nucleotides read TGTGCCAGCGGGAAGGCTAGCGGGTACGAGCAGTACTTC.

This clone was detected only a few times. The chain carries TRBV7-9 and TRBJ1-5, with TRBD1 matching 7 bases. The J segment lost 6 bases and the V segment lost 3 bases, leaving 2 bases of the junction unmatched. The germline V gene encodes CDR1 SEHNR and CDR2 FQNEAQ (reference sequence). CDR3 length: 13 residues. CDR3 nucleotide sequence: TGTGCCAGCAGCTTGGGACAGTCTCAGCCCCAGCATTTT. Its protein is CASSLGQSQPQHF.

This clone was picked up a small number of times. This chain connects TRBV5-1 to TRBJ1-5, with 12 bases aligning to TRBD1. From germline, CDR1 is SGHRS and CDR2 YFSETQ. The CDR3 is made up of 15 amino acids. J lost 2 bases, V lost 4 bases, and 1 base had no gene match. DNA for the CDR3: TGCGCCAGCAGCGGGACAGGGGGCCGCAATCAGCCCCAGCATTTT. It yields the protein CASSGTGGRNQPQHF. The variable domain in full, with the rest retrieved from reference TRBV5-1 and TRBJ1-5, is KAGVTQTPRYLIKTRGQQVTLSCSPISGHRSVSWYQQTPGQGLQFLFEYFSETQRNKGNFPGRFSGRQFSNSRSEMNVSTLELGDSALYLCASSGTGGRNQPQHFGDGTRLSIL.

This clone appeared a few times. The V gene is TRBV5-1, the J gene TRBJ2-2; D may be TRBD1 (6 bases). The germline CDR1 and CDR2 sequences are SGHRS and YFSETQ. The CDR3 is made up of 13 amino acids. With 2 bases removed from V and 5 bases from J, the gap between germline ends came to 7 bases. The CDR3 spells CASSFQGTGELFF. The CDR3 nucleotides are TGCGCCAGCAGCTTTCAGGGGACCGGGGAGCTGTTTTTT.

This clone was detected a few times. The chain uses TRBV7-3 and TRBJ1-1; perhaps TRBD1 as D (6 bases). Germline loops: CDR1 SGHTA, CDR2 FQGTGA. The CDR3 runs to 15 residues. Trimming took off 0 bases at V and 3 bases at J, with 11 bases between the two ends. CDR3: CASSLTWTDYTEAFF. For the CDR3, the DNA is TGTGCCAGCAGCTTAACGTGGACAGATTACACTGAAGCTTTCTTT. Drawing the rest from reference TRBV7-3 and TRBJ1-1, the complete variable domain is GAGVSQTPSNKVTEKGKYVELRCDPISGHTALYWYRQSLGQGPEFLIYFQGTGAADDSGLPNDRFFAVRPEGSVSTLKIQRTERGDSAVYLCASSLTWTDYTEAFFGQGTRLTVV.

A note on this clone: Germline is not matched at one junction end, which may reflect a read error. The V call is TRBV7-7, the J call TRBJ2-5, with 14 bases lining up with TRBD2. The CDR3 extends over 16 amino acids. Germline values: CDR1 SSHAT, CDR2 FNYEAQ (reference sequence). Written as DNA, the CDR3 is TGTGCTAGCAGCTCGGGACTAGCGGGAGCCCAAGAGACCCAGTACTTC. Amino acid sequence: CASSSGLAGAQETQYF.

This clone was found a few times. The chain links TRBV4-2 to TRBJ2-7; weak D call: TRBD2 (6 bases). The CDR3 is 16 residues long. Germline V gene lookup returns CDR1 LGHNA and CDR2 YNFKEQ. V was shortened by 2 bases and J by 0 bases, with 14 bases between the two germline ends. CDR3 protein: CASSQQLAASSYEQYF. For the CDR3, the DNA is TGTGCCAGCAGCCAACAACTAGCCGCAAGCTCCTACGAGCAGTACTTC.

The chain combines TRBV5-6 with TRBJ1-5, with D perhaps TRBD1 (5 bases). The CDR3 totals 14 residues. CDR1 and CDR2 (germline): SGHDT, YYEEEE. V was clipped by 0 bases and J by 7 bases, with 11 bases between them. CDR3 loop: CASSLGREGQPQHF. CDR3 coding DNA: TGTGCCAGCAGCTTGGGCAGGGAAGGGCAGCCCCAGCATTTT. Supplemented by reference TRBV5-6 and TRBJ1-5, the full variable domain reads DAGVTQSPTHLIKTRGQQVTLRCSPKSGHDTVSWYQQALGQGPQFIFQYYEEEERQRGNFPDRFSGHQFPNYSSELNVNALLLGDSALYLCASSLGREGQPQHFGDGTRLSIL.

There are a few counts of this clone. The CDR3, as DNA: TGTGCCAGCAGCGAAGGGGGCAGGCGCAATCAGCCCCAGCATTTT. It yields the protein CASSEGGRRNQPQHF. The chain has TRBV7-2 and TRBJ1-5, with TRBD1 matching 7 bases. CDR3 size: 15 residues. Looked up from germline, CDR1 is SGHTA and CDR2 is FQGNSA. J gave up 2 bases and V 5 bases, and 6 bases lay outside the gene matches.

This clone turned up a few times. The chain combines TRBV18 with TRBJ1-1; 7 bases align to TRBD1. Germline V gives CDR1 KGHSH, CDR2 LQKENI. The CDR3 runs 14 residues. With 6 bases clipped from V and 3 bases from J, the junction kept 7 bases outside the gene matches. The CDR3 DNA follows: TGTGCCAGCTCTGAAGGGGGCAGGGACACTGAAGCTTTCTTT. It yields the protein CASSEGGRDTEAFF.

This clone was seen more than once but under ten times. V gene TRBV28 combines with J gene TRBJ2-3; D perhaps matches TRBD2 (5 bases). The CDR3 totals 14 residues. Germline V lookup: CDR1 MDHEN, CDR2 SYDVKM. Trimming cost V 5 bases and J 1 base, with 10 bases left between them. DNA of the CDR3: TGTGCCAGCAGTGGAGGAGCTGGCACAGATACGCAGTATTTT. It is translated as CASSGGAGTDTQYF.

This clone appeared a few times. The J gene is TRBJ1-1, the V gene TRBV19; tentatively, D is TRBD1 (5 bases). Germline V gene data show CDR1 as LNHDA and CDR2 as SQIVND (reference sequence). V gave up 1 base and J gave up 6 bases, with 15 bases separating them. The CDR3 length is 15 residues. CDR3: CASSIGVGGEPEAFF. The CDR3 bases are TGTGCCAGTAGTATAGGCGTCGGGGGGGAGCCTGAAGCTTTCTTT.

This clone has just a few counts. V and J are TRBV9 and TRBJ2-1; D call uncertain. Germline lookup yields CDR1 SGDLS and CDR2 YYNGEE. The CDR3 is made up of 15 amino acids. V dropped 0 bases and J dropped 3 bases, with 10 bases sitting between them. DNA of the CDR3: TGTGCCAGCAGCGTAGATGGCCACCTCTACAATGAGCAGTTCTTC. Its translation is CASSVDGHLYNEQFF. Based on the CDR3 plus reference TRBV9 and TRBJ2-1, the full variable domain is DSGVTQTPKHLITATGQRVTLRCSPRSGDLSVYWYQQSLDQGLQFLIQYYNGEERAKGNILERFSAQQFPDLHSELNLSSLELGDSALYFCASSVDGHLYNEQFFGPGTRLTVL.

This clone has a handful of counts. The CDR3 loop is CASREGHEQYF. As DNA, the CDR3 is TGTGCCAGCCGGGAGGGCCACGAGCAGTACTTC. This chain joins TRBV6-1 and TRBJ2-7; 8 nucleotides match TRBD2. Germline-derived CDR1 and CDR2 are MNHNS and SASEGT. There are 11 residues in the CDR3. Germline trimming cut 8 bases from V and 5 bases from J; bases unmatched to any gene: 2.

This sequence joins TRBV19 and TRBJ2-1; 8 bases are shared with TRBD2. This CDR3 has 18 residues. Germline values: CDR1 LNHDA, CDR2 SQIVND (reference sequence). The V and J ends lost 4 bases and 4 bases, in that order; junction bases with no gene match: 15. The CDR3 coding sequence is TGTGCCAGTAGTAGGGGGGAGCGAAGGCTAGCGGGTTACAATGAGCAGTTCTTC. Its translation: CASSRGERRLAGYNEQFF.

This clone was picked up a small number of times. The CDR3 protein is CASSLFPGNTGELFF. CDR3 nucleotide sequence: TGTGCCAGCAGCTTATTCCCCGGGAACACCGGGGAGCTGTTTTTT. The chain is built from TRBV7-3 and TRBJ2-2, with D uncertain. The V and J ends lost 2 bases and 1 base respectively, with 8 bases between them. The germline CDR1 and CDR2 sequences are SGHTA and FQGTGA. The CDR3 runs to 15 residues.

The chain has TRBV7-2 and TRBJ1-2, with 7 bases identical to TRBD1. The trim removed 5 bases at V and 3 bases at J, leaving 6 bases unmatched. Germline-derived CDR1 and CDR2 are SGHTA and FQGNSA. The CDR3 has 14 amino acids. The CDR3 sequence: CASSPEGADYGYTF. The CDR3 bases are TGTGCCAGCAGCCCCGAGGGGGCAGACTATGGCTACACCTTC.

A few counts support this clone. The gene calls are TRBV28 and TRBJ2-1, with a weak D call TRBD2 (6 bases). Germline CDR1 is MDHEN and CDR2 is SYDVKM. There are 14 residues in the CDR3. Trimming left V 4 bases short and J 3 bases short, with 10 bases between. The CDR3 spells CASSSAGGYNEQFF. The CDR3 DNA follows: TGTGCCAGCAGTTCCGCCGGGGGCTACAATGAGCAGTTCTTC.

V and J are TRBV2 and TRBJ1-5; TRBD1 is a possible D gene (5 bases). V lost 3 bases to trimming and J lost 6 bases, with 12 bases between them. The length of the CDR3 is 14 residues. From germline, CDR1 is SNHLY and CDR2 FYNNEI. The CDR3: CASSDQGWSQPQHF. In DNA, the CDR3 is TGTGCCAGCAGTGATCAGGGATGGAGTCAGCCCCAGCATTTT.

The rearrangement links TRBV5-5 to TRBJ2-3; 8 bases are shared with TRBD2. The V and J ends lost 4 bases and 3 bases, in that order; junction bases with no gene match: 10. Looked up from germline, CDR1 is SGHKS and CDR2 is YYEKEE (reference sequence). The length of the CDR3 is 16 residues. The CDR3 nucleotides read TGTGCCAGCAGCCCCAGAGCGGGAGAATGGACAGATACGCAGTATTTT. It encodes CASSPRAGEWTDTQYF.

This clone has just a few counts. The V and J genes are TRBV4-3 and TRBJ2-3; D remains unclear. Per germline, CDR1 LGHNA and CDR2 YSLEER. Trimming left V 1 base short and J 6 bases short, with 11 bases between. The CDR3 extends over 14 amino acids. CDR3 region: CASSQGLSVDTQYF. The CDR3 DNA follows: TGCGCCAGCAGCCAAGGTCTTAGTGTCGATACGCAGTATTTT.

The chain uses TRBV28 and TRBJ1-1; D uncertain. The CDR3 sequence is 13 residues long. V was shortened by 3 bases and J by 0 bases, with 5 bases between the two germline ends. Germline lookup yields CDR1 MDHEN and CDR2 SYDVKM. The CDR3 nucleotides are TGTGCCAGCAGTTTTATAGTGAACACTGAAGCTTTCTTT. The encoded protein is CASSFIVNTEAFF.

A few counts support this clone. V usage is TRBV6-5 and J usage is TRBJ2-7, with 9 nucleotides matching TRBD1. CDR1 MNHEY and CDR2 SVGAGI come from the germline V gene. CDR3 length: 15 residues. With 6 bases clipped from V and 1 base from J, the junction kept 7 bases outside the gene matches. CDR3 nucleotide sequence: TGTGCCAGCAGCCCCGGGACAGGGAGGTCCTACGAGCAGTACTTC. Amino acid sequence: CASSPGTGRSYEQYF.